The rows below give T cell receptor beta chains drawn from one sample of a study of cytotoxic CD8 clonotypes in ibrutinib-treated CLL. Clones were sequenced by immunoSEQ multiplex PCR, and TCRdb holds only the in-frame ones, with some missing. The sample includes around 250,000 clones, 70% of them seen just once. The specimen comprised PBMCs, sampled after 24 months of ibrutinib treatment. Receptor source: a human donor with chronic lymphocytic leukemia. CDR3s leave out the opening cysteine and the closing phenylalanine or tryptophan. Each record gives: CDR3 protein, clone size, V gene, J gene. Clone size is shown for a subset of rows, as once, few, many or a class of expanded clone.

CDR3: ATSPRLAGGRNEQF
size: NA
V: TRBV15
J: TRBJ2-1

CDR3: ASSLVSYRSYEQY
size: NA
V: TRBV5-6
J: TRBJ2-7

CDR3: ASIGQGGEKLF
size: NA
V: TRBV19
J: TRBJ1-4

CDR3: ASRRWEGAGDTQY
size: few
V: TRBV5-1
J: TRBJ2-3

CDR3: ASSQSGYEQY
size: NA
V: TRBV14
J: TRBJ2-7

CDR3: TSSQGREAF
size: NA
V: TRBV1
J: TRBJ1-1

CDR3: ASSEKIIAGGYEQY
size: NA
V: TRBV2
J: TRBJ2-7

CDR3: ASNSQPQH
size: many
V: TRBV19
J: TRBJ1-5

CDR3: SVTGTDLYNEQF
size: NA
V: TRBV29-1
J: TRBJ2-1

CDR3: ASSPEAGGWVYEQY
size: few
V: TRBV5-1
J: TRBJ2-7

CDR3: ASSQQPPGQGLYEQY
size: NA
V: TRBV4-3
J: TRBJ2-7

CDR3: ASSIGAGSTDTQY
size: NA
V: TRBV19
J: TRBJ2-3

CDR3: ASSASGTRGTDTQY
size: NA
V: TRBV9
J: TRBJ2-3

CDR3: ASSGGHFIGGDTQY
size: NA
V: TRBV9
J: TRBJ2-3

CDR3: ASSLAIAEAF
size: NA
V: TRBV11-2
J: TRBJ1-1

CDR3: ASSFLLGIQGAGETQY
size: NA
V: TRBV28
J: TRBJ2-5

CDR3: ASSFHNEQF
size: NA
V: TRBV13
J: TRBJ2-1

CDR3: ASSSLTDRGLGETQY
size: NA
V: TRBV28
J: TRBJ2-5

CDR3: ASSPGPSSHEQY
size: NA
V: TRBV9
J: TRBJ2-7

CDR3: ASSLWSLAAYEQY
size: NA
V: TRBV28
J: TRBJ2-7

CDR3: ASSPLDNTEAF
size: NA
V: TRBV18
J: TRBJ1-1

CDR3: ASSVAPSGIDEQF
size: NA
V: TRBV9
J: TRBJ2-1

CDR3: ASAGLEQF
size: NA
V: TRBV9
J: TRBJ2-1

CDR3: ASSWGPSGRDHNEQF
size: NA
V: TRBV5-1
J: TRBJ2-1

CDR3: ASSAGQGAGQPQH
size: NA
V: TRBV10-1
J: TRBJ1-5

CDR3: ASSPDRLNQPQH
size: few
V: TRBV6-5
J: TRBJ1-5

CDR3: AWSFEGTQY
size: NA
V: TRBV30
J: TRBJ2-3

CDR3: AWRGTSVKNIQY
size: NA
V: TRBV30
J: TRBJ2-4

CDR3: ASSYAGGPRGPQH
size: NA
V: TRBV28
J: TRBJ1-5

CDR3: ASSLQGNGPDTQY
size: NA
V: TRBV28
J: TRBJ2-3

CDR3: ASSLRLTDGETQY
size: NA
V: TRBV4-2
J: TRBJ2-5

CDR3: ASSFIGRTDTQY
size: NA
V: TRBV27
J: TRBJ2-3

CDR3: ASGSIPPETQY
size: NA
V: TRBV12-5
J: TRBJ2-5

CDR3: AWRRLAGSGGANVLT
size: NA
V: TRBV30
J: TRBJ2-6

CDR3: ASSLGGNRDEQF
size: NA
V: TRBV7-7
J: TRBJ2-1

CDR3: ASSHSAQVEQY
size: NA
V: TRBV28
J: TRBJ2-7

CDR3: ASSLGQGAHEQY
size: once
V: TRBV28
J: TRBJ2-7

CDR3: SPGGFGNEQF
size: NA
V: TRBV29-1
J: TRBJ2-1

CDR3: ATSTREALYEQY
size: once
V: TRBV15
J: TRBJ2-7

CDR3: AWISAGNTIY
size: few
V: TRBV30
J: TRBJ1-3

CDR3: ASSHRLGRGPDIENTEAF
size: NA
V: TRBV4-3
J: TRBJ1-1

CDR3: ASSPSSGFYNEQF
size: NA
V: TRBV18
J: TRBJ2-1

CDR3: ASRHGTQDNEQF
size: NA
V: TRBV6-1
J: TRBJ2-1

CDR3: ASSAGTGGYGYT
size: few
V: TRBV28
J: TRBJ1-2

CDR3: ASSWADSLNSPLH
size: once
V: TRBV5-1
J: TRBJ1-6

CDR3: ASSLAGGYEQY
size: once
V: TRBV7-2
J: TRBJ2-7

CDR3: ASMARSGGHEQY
size: NA
V: TRBV19
J: TRBJ2-7

CDR3: ASSYNRVYYGYT
size: few
V: TRBV6-5
J: TRBJ1-2

CDR3: ASRGGGGQPQH
size: few
V: TRBV28
J: TRBJ1-5

CDR3: ASSQDPGRARNQPQH
size: NA
V: TRBV4-3
J: TRBJ1-5

CDR3: ASSLTGKGSAEAF
size: NA
V: TRBV27
J: TRBJ1-1

CDR3: ASSYSQGRNEQY
size: NA
V: TRBV6-5
J: TRBJ2-7

CDR3: SVLSSATNEKLF
size: NA
V: TRBV29-1
J: TRBJ1-4

CDR3: ATSLGTVPGDGYGYT
size: NA
V: TRBV15
J: TRBJ1-2

CDR3: ASSLGGQPQH
size: once
V: TRBV7-9
J: TRBJ1-5

CDR3: ASSLYSEQF
size: NA
V: TRBV5-6
J: TRBJ2-1

CDR3: ASSRITGAYEQY
size: NA
V: TRBV5-6
J: TRBJ2-7

CDR3: ASSIDLSGGAKNIQY
size: NA
V: TRBV19
J: TRBJ2-4

CDR3: ASSVRQGTNEKLF
size: few
V: TRBV2
J: TRBJ1-4